This T cell receptor beta chain was recorded in a study of OX40 agonist ivuxolimab in advanced cancers. Turning to the study itself: Dosing consisted of intravenous ivuxolimab at 0.01 to 10 mg/kg every 2 weeks. General observations from the study: Dose levels from 0.1 to 3.0 mg/kg saw CD4+ and CD8+ blood T cells expand clonally by week 6. Some of the nonresponding patients also showed low levels of normalized T-cell clonal expansion.

To note about this clone: Its antigen is undetermined.

The V and J ends lost 3 bases and 2 bases respectively, with 11 bases between them. Germline values: CDR1 KGHSH, CDR2 LQKENI. This CDR3 has 15 amino acids. On cycle 4 day 1 and cycle 7 day 1, as well as at baseline, blood was sampled. Clones were sequenced by immunoSEQ multiplex PCR, and TCRdb holds only the in-frame ones, with some missing. Here the sample spans some 30,000 clones, about 89% being singletons. This specimen consisted of CD4+ or CD8+ T cells sorted from blood, obtained in a trial of the OX40 agonist ivuxolimab. The V gene is TRBV18, the J gene TRBJ2-1; D is tentatively TRBD1 or TRBD2 (5 bases each). The source of this sequence is an adult with an advanced solid tumor such as melanoma, head and neck, liver or kidney cancer. The CDR3 sequence: CASSPGTEPYNEQFF. The CDR3 DNA reads TGTGCCAGCTCACCTGGGACGGAGCCCTACAATGAGCAGTTCTTC.